The sequence of this T cell receptor (beta chain) was determined in a study of T cell responses to AZD1222 COVID-19 vaccine. Study results and limitations: Donors were largely white British and mainly female; clonal diversity was possibly underestimated.

TCRdb's table, derived via immunoSEQ multiplex PCR, lists solely in-frame clones and lacks some. Of roughly 180,000 clones listed, 90% are singletons. Looked up from germline, CDR1 is SEHNR and CDR2 is FQNEAQ (reference sequence). V was clipped by 5 bases and J by 4 bases, with 12 bases between them. The length of the CDR3 is 13 residues. This clone appeared a single time. What it binds is not known. The chain combines TRBV7-9 with TRBJ2-7; the D gene could be TRBD1 or TRBD2 (6 bases each). The clonotype originates from an adult in good health. This sample comprised peripheral blood, obtained on day 0 of AZD1222 vaccination. CDR3 region: CASSTWGAYEQYF. The DNA for the CDR3 is TGTGCCAGCAGCACTTGGGGGGCTTACGAGCAGTACTTC. Full variable domain (remainder filled in from reference TRBV7-9 and TRBJ2-7): DTGVSQNPRHKITKRGQNVTFRCDPISEHNRLYWYRQTLGQGPEFLTYFQNEAQLEKSRLLSDRFSAERPKGSFSTLEIQRTEQGDSAMYLCASSTWGAYEQYFGPGTRLTVT.